The TCR beta chain under discussion was sequenced for a study of cytomegalovirus exposure and HLA in healthy donors. With 60 Vbeta and 13 Jbeta primers, the PCR was carried out. The method was immunoSEQ multiplex PCR; TCRdb's version includes in-frame clones alone and lacks a portion of them. The repertoire holds about 78,000 clones, with under 90% as singletons. V lost 8 bases and J 6 bases, leaving 16 bases between the germline ends. CDR3 size: 13 residues. Per germline, CDR1 ENHRY and CDR2 SYGVKD. Concerning this clone itself: Its matching antigen is unknown.

Overall study results and limits: Across all donors, roughly uniform sequencing depth was an assumption of the presence/absence analyses.

The chain recombines TRBV10-3 with TRBJ1-1, with D possibly being TRBD1 (6 bases). The sample consisted of PBMCs. The sequence was obtained from a man between 50 and 59 years old in good health and CMV-seropositive. The CDR3 region is CAISGDVVAEAFF. CDR3 nucleotide sequence: TGTGCCATCTCAGGGGACGTTGTGGCTGAAGCTTTCTTT.